The rows below give T cell receptor beta chains drawn from one sample of a study of blood T cell repertoires in COVID-19. The repertoire was sequenced with immunoSEQ multiplex PCR; TCRdb's copy has only in-frame clones and lacks some. The table shows about 80,000 clones, with roughly 87% occurring only once. Sequenced: peripheral blood. The receptors originated from a man older than 75 with acute or convalescent COVID-19. CDR3s include the opening cysteine and the closing phenylalanine or tryptophan. The D gene is left open where the match is weak. Size is omitted from some rows. Given values are once, few, many or a class for expanded clones.

CDR3: CASSQARGGNQPQHF
DNA: TGTGCCAGCAGCCAAGCCCGGGGTGGGAATCAGCCCCAGCATTTT
D: -
size: -
J: TRBJ1-5
length: 15
V: TRBV4-2

CDR3: CASSLVGVTGPPYEQYF
DNA: TGCGCCAGCAGCTTGGTGGGTGTAACAGGGCCACCCTACGAGCAGTACTTC
D: -
size: -
J: TRBJ2-7
length: 17
V: TRBV5-1

CDR3: CASSPDRGGSPLHF
DNA: TGTGCCAGCTCACCCGACAGGGGCGGCTCACCCCTCCACTTT
D: TRBD1
size: -
J: TRBJ1-6
length: 14
V: TRBV18

CDR3: CASSPTGLETQYF
DNA: TGTGCCAGCAGCCCCACAGGGTTGGAGACCCAGTACTTC
D: -
size: few
J: TRBJ2-5
length: 13
V: TRBV6-5

CDR3: CASSETGTTNEKLFF
DNA: TGCGCCAGCAGCGAAACAGGGACGACTAATGAAAAACTGTTTTTT
D: -
size: -
J: TRBJ1-4
length: 15
V: TRBV5-1

CDR3: CASSSGTSGGRPFTDTQYF
DNA: TGTGCCAGCAGCTCCGGGACTAGCGGGGGGCGCCCATTCACAGATACGCAGTATTTT
D: TRBD2
size: -
J: TRBJ2-3
length: 19
V: TRBV5-6

CDR3: CASGGGYGYTF
DNA: TGTGCCAGCGGAGGAGGCTATGGCTACACCTTC
D: -
size: -
J: TRBJ1-2
length: 11
V: TRBV7-9

CDR3: CASSANREGGYTF
DNA: TGTGCCAGCAGCGCTAACCGGGAGGGAGGCTACACCTTC
D: -
size: -
J: TRBJ1-2
length: 13
V: TRBV7-9

CDR3: CASSSNEQYF
DNA: TGTGCCAGCAGCTCCAACGAGCAGTACTTC
D: -
size: -
J: TRBJ2-7
length: 10
V: TRBV11-3

CDR3: CAWSVSGGTTDTQYF
DNA: TGTGCCTGGAGTGTTAGCGGGGGGACCACAGATACGCAGTATTTT
D: TRBD2
size: -
J: TRBJ2-3
length: 15
V: TRBV30

CDR3: CASSTDRGLRGYTF
DNA: TGTGCCAGTAGTACAGACAGGGGGCTACGGGGCTACACCTTC
D: TRBD1
size: -
J: TRBJ1-2
length: 14
V: TRBV19

CDR3: CASSEALRGQGSYGYTF
DNA: TGTGCCAGCAGTGAAGCGCTTCGGGGACAGGGATCCTATGGCTACACCTTC
D: TRBD1
size: -
J: TRBJ1-2
length: 17
V: TRBV6-1

CDR3: CASSLAQPGTGESGYTF
DNA: TGCGCCAGCAGCTTGGCCCAACCCGGGACAGGGGAATCTGGCTACACCTTC
D: TRBD1
size: once
J: TRBJ1-2
length: 17
V: TRBV5-1

CDR3: CASSYSDRGETQYF
DNA: TGTGCCAGCAGTTACTCGGACAGGGGAGAGACCCAGTACTTC
D: TRBD1
size: -
J: TRBJ2-5
length: 14
V: TRBV6-2/TRBV6-3

CDR3: CASSGTGLDGTGELFF
DNA: TGTGCCAGCAGTGGAACGGGACTAGATGGCACCGGGGAGCTGTTTTTT
D: TRBD2
size: once
J: TRBJ2-2
length: 16
V: TRBV11-3

CDR3: CASSDRVHEQFF
DNA: TGCGCCAGCAGTGACAGGGTCCATGAGCAGTTCTTC
D: -
size: once
J: TRBJ2-1
length: 12
V: TRBV10-1

CDR3: CASRDGQVPSGANVLTF
DNA: TGTGCCAGCAGAGACGGACAGGTTCCCTCTGGGGCCAACGTCCTGACTTTC
D: TRBD1
size: -
J: TRBJ2-6
length: 17
V: TRBV13

CDR3: CASSPPGGVPDTQYF
DNA: TGTGCCAGCAGCCCCCCGGGGGGGGTACCAGATACGCAGTATTTT
D: TRBD2
size: -
J: TRBJ2-3
length: 15
V: TRBV11-2

CDR3: CASSIAVYSNQPQHF
DNA: TGTGCCAGTAGTATAGCTGTGTATAGCAATCAGCCCCAGCATTTT
D: -
size: -
J: TRBJ1-5
length: 15
V: TRBV19

CDR3: CASNNYEQYF
DNA: TGTGCCAGCAACAACTACGAGCAGTACTTC
D: -
size: -
J: TRBJ2-7
length: 10
V: TRBV6-5

CDR3: CASRTAWNSNQPQHF
DNA: TGTGCCAGCAGGACAGCGTGGAACAGCAATCAGCCCCAGCATTTT
D: -
size: -
J: TRBJ1-5
length: 15
V: TRBV6-5

CDR3: CASSLLAGRNTDTQYF
DNA: TGTGCCAGCAGCTTACTAGCGGGGAGGAACACAGATACGCAGTATTTT
D: TRBD2
size: -
J: TRBJ2-3
length: 16
V: TRBV7-3

CDR3: CASSASITGGAFF
DNA: TGTGCCAGCAGCGCATCGATCACAGGGGGAGCTTTCTTT
D: TRBD1
size: -
J: TRBJ1-1
length: 13
V: TRBV9

CDR3: CASRGRDTQYF
DNA: TGTGCCAGCAGGGGGCGGGATACGCAGTATTTT
D: -
size: -
J: TRBJ2-3
length: 11
V: TRBV2